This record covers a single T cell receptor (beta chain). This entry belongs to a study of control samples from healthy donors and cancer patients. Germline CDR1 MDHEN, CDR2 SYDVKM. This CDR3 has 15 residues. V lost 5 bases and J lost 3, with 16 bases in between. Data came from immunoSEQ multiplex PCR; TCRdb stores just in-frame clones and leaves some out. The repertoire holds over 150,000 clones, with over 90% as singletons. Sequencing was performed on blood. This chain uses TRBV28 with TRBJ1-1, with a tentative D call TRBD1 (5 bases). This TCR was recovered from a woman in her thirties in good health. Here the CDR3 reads CASSTPTGGDTEAFF. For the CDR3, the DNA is TGTGCCAGCAGTACCCCGACGGGAGGGGACACTGAAGCTTTCTTT.